Given below is one T cell receptor beta chain in context. The V end lost 3 bases, the J end lost 6 bases, and 9 bases lay between the germline ends. The CDR3 has 13 amino acids. Germline CDR1 reads ENHRY; CDR2 reads SYGVKD. The entry originates in a study of blood T cell repertoires in COVID-19. The repertoire was sequenced with immunoSEQ multiplex PCR; TCRdb's copy has only in-frame clones and lacks some. Found here are about 170,000 clones, around 85% of them singletons; the top ten hold roughly 1.3%. Sequencing used peripheral blood. The chain carries TRBV10-3 and TRBJ1-5; no clear D gene. The TCR comes from a man aged 55 to 70 who had recovered from COVID-19. CDR3 nucleotides: TGTGCCATCAGTGACTTGGAGGGTCAGCCCCAGCATTTT. As protein: CAISDLEGQPQHF.